The rows below give T cell receptor beta chains drawn from one sample of a study of T cells after yellow fever vaccination. TCRdb re-called the 5' RACE reads through MiXCR, storing one row per CDR3 protein. The sample includes about 340,000 distinct CDR3 sequences, approximately 12% seen only once; the top ten take approximately 3.3%. The starting material was CD4+ T cells sorted from PBMCs, obtained 15 days after the yellow fever booster vaccination. These receptors were obtained from a man aged 18 to 30 who received the YFV17D yellow fever vaccine. The CDR3 runs from the conserved cysteine through the conserved F or W. A D gene is named only where the DNA matches it firmly. For some rows the clone size is stated as once, few or many, or as a class when expanded; others skip it.

V gene	D gene	clone size	J gene	CDR3 DNA	CDR3 protein
TRBV6-5	.	.	TRBJ2-6	TGTGCCAGCAGTTACGTCGCGGGACCGACCTCTGGGGCCAACGTCCTGACTTTC	CASSYVAGPTSGANVLTF
TRBV7-9	.	.	TRBJ1-1	TGTGCCAGCGGGCCAGGGCTGATCTTT	CASGPGLIF
TRBV18	.	.	TRBJ2-3	TGTGCCAGCTCATCAGGGAGTGAAGATACGCAGTATTTT	CASSSGSEDTQYF
TRBV29-1	.	few	TRBJ2-2	TGCAGCGCCGACCGGGGTAACACCGGGGAGCTGTTTTTT	CSADRGNTGELFF
TRBV12-3/TRBV12-4	.	.	TRBJ2-2	TGTGCCAGCAGTCCCCGAGCCGTTACCGGGGAGCTGTTTTTT	CASSPRAVTGELFF
TRBV3-1	.	few	TRBJ2-1	TGTGCCAGCAGCCCCCGGACCAGTTACAATGAGCAGTTCTTC	CASSPRTSYNEQFF
TRBV11-3	TRBD1	.	TRBJ2-1	TGTGCCAGCAGCCGGGCCAATACAGGGGATGAGCAGTTCTTC	CASSRANTGDEQFF
TRBV24-1	.	.	TRBJ1-1	TGTGCCACACAAGCCCAGGCGAACACTGAAGCTTTCTTT	CATQAQANTEAFF
TRBV27	.	few	TRBJ1-6	TGTGCCAGCAGTTTTTGGGGGGAATCACCCCTCCACTTT	CASSFWGESPLHF
TRBV19	TRBD1	few	TRBJ1-2	TGTGCCAGTAGTAACCAGGGGGCTTTGGAGATCTATGGCTACACCTTC	CASSNQGALEIYGYTF
TRBV20-1	TRBD1	.	TRBJ2-7	TGCAGTGCTAGAAAACCGGGACAGGGGACCCACGAGCAGTACTTC	CSARKPGQGTHEQYF
TRBV7-2	.	many	TRBJ2-4	TGTGCCAGCAGCTTACTAGGGGCCAAAAACATTCAGTACTTC	CASSLLGAKNIQYF
TRBV11-2	.	once	TRBJ1-5	TGTGCCAGCAGCTTAGAAGGCGGGAGGAGCAATCAGCCCCAGCATTTT	CASSLEGGRSNQPQHF
TRBV30	.	.	TRBJ2-5	TGTGCCTGGAGCCCCGGGGAGACCCAGTACTTC	CAWSPGETQYF
TRBV5-1	.	.	TRBJ2-7	TGCGCCAGCAGCTGGGACCCAAACAGGGTCTACGAGCAGTACTTC	CASSWDPNRVYEQYF
TRBV10-3	TRBD1	.	TRBJ2-3	TGTGCCATCAGTGGACAGGGTCAAGATACGCAGTATTTT	CAISGQGQDTQYF
TRBV29-1	.	many	TRBJ2-1	TGCAGCGCGGTGGGGACGGGGTACAATGAGCAGTTCTTC	CSAVGTGYNEQFF
TRBV7-2	.	few	TRBJ2-3	TGTGCCAGCAGCCCCCAAGGCCTCACAGATACGCAGTATTTT	CASSPQGLTDTQYF
TRBV2	.	.	TRBJ1-2	TGTGCCAGCAGGCAGGGAGAAGTGGGCTACACCTTC	CASRQGEVGYTF
TRBV6-2/TRBV6-3	.	few	TRBJ2-3	TGTGCCAGCAGTTACGGGGCGTCTTATACGCAGTATTTT	CASSYGASYTQYF
TRBV7-2	.	.	TRBJ2-2	TGTGCCAGCAGCTTATTCGGGTGGGAGCTGTTTTTT	CASSLFGWELFF
TRBV20-1	.	few	TRBJ1-2	TGCAGTGCTGGGGACGGCCGTTATGGCTACACCTTC	CSAGDGRYGYTF
TRBV7-3	TRBD2	many	TRBJ2-1	TGTGCCAGCAGCCTGAGCGGGGGGGTCTACAATGAGCAGTTCTTC	CASSLSGGVYNEQFF
TRBV7-9	.	few	TRBJ1-2	TGTGCCAGCAGCTTTTTCAGGGAAGGGTTTGGCTACACCTTC	CASSFFREGFGYTF
TRBV28	TRBD1	few	TRBJ1-2	TGTGCCAGCAGTTTACCAAGCGGACAGGGTATCGGCTACACCTTC	CASSLPSGQGIGYTF
TRBV20-1	.	.	TRBJ1-5	TGCAGTGCCACGCGGGCTGGGGGCGATCAGCCCCAGCATTTT	CSATRAGGDQPQHF
TRBV12-3/TRBV12-4	TRBD1	many	TRBJ2-2	TGTGCCAGCAGTTTAAGACAGGGGGACACCGGGGAGCTGTTTTTT	CASSLRQGDTGELFF
TRBV3-1	TRBD2	.	TRBJ2-3	TGTGCCAGCAGCGCTCGGACCGGGACTAGCGGGGGAAATACGCAGTATTTT	CASSARTGTSGGNTQYF
TRBV5-1	.	few	TRBJ1-2	TGCGCCAGCAGTTCGAACCAGGGAAGTGGAGGCTACACCTTC	CASSSNQGSGGYTF
TRBV7-9	TRBD2	few	TRBJ2-1	TGTGCCAGCACCCCCGGGCGGGGGGGCCTGGATGAGCAGTTCTTC	CASTPGRGGLDEQFF
TRBV5-1	.	.	TRBJ2-7	TGCGCCAGCAGTCAAGAGGGTTGGCGCGAGCAGTACTTC	CASSQEGWREQYF
TRBV6-6	.	few	TRBJ1-5	TGTGCCAGTTTGGGCAGGGATAGCAATCAGCCCCAGCATTTT	CASLGRDSNQPQHF
TRBV3-1	.	few	TRBJ2-3	TGTGCCAGCGGGACCACCACAGATACGCAGTATTTT	CASGTTTDTQYF
TRBV9	.	few	TRBJ2-7	TGTGCCAGCAGCGTAGAGGGTAGCGGATCCTACGAGCAGTACTTC	CASSVEGSGSYEQYF
TRBV7-2	TRBD2	many	TRBJ2-1	TGTGCCAGCAGCCCTCCCGGACTAGCTGGCAATGAGCAGTTCTTC	CASSPPGLAGNEQFF
TRBV12-3/TRBV12-4	.	.	TRBJ2-7	TGTGCCAGCAGTTTTTTAAACTCCTACGAGCAGTACTTC	CASSFLNSYEQYF
TRBV7-9	.	few	TRBJ1-5	TGTGCCAGCAGTCACAGGGAACTAGGCCAGCCCCAGCATTTT	CASSHRELGQPQHF
TRBV12-5	.	few	TRBJ2-3	TGTGCTAGTGGTTTGGTCGGTGATACGCAGTATTTT	CASGLVGDTQYF
TRBV20-1	TRBD1	.	TRBJ1-6	TGCAGTGCTAGAGATCGGACAGGGCCTTCACCCCTCCACTTT	CSARDRTGPSPLHF
TRBV7-9	.	.	TRBJ1-1	TGTGCCAGCAGCTCTAAAGACAGCCCTGAAGCTTTCTTT	CASSSKDSPEAFF
TRBV12-3/TRBV12-4	.	.	TRBJ2-1	TGTGCCAGCACCAAAGGGGTCAGTCGCGAGCAGTTCTTC	CASTKGVSREQFF
TRBV29-1	.	few	TRBJ1-1	TGCAGCGCCGAAGACGGACCCACTGAAGCTTTCTTT	CSAEDGPTEAFF
TRBV12-3/TRBV12-4	.	many	TRBJ2-5	TGTGCCAGCAGATCGGACGGGGAGACCCAGTACTTC	CASRSDGETQYF
TRBV7-2	.	.	TRBJ2-5	TGTGCCAGCAGCTTAGGGCATGAGGGGACCCAGTACTTC	CASSLGHEGTQYF
TRBV5-1	TRBD1	.	TRBJ1-4	TGCGCCAGCAGCTTGGGGGACAGCTCTGCAACTAATGAAAAACTGTTTTTT	CASSLGDSSATNEKLFF
TRBV7-6	TRBD2	few	TRBJ2-3	TGTGCCAGCAGCTTAGTGGCAGCGGGGCCTATGGCAGATACGCAGTATTTT	CASSLVAAGPMADTQYF
TRBV15	.	.	TRBJ2-1	TGTGCCACCAGCTCCCGGAGCTCCTACAATGAGCAGTTCTTC	CATSSRSSYNEQFF
TRBV18	.	few	TRBJ2-1	TGTGCCAGCTCACCTGTCGGGGTTGTGAATGAGCAGTTCTTC	CASSPVGVVNEQFF
TRBV5-1	TRBD1	.	TRBJ2-7	TGCGCCAGCAGCCCGGGACAGGGGAGTTCCGAGCAGTACTTC	CASSPGQGSSEQYF